This T cell receptor (beta chain) was obtained from a study of T-cell reconstitution after alpha-beta-depleted transplantation in children. Points from the study as a whole: Some patients showed high day-60 TCRbeta diversity, which derived from surviving recipient T cells and thymic progenitors.

CDR1 SGHAT and CDR2 FQDESV come from the germline V gene (reference sequence). The CDR3 sequence is 17 residues long. V gave up 5 bases and J gave up 0 bases, with 17 bases separating them. About this clonotype itself: Antigen unknown.

This sample's TCRbeta library carried unique molecular identifier barcodes. Each CDR3 protein gets one entry after TCRdb re-called the PCR reads with MiXCR. Seen here are 700,000 to 850,000 distinct CDR3 sequences, 15% to 20% observed once, and the top ten hold roughly 5%. The sequence was collected from a male patient younger than 18 who had a stem cell transplant for acute lymphoblastic leukemia, so the T cells may come from the graft donor. The specimen was PBMCs, mostly from graft donor cells, collected 360 days after TCRalphabeta/CD19-depleted stem cell transplant. This chain uses TRBV11-1 with TRBJ2-1; TRBD1 is a possible D gene (5 bases). The CDR3 coding sequence is TGTGCCAGCAGCCCCTTCGCCCACAGGAGCTCCTACAATGAGCAGTTCTTC. Translated, it gives CASSPFAHRSSYNEQFF.